This TCR beta chain originates from a study of blood T cell repertoires in COVID-19. Across the whole study: T cells, B-cell-depleted T cells, or PBMCs provided the cDNA or gDNA that served as material.

Germline assignment: CDR1 KGHDR and CDR2 SFDVKD. Trimming removed 6 bases from V and 1 base from J, with 24 bases in between. The CDR3 has 19 residues. Seattle's enrolled individuals joined amid active infection and were then monitored longitudinally. Only in-frame clones appear in the TCRdb table, and some are missing; sequencing was by immunoSEQ multiplex PCR. The sample lists roughly 52,000 clones, roughly 89% occurring once. The clonotype was recovered from a man aged 35-49 years with COVID-19, enrolled during active disease. Specimen: peripheral blood. The rearrangement uses TRBV24-1 and TRBJ1-5; D gene unclear. CDR3 in amino acids: CATSYLWANDSLSNQPQHF. In DNA, the CDR3 is TGTGCCACCAGTTACTTGTGGGCGAACGATTCTTTAAGCAATCAGCCCCAGCATTTT.